This T cell receptor (beta chain) was retrieved from a study of blood T cell repertoires in COVID-19. This clone occurred once. The table came from immunoSEQ multiplex PCR; TCRdb's copy has only in-frame clones and leaves some out. The sample holds more than 95,000 clones; around 76% are singletons and the top ten take approximately 19%. V gave up 3 bases and J gave up 3 bases; unmatched junction bases: 7. The CDR3 totals 17 residues. Germline V gene data show CDR1 as SGHRS and CDR2 as YFSETQ. The chain carries TRBV5-1 and TRBJ2-3, with TRBD2 matching 13 bases. Sample: peripheral blood. The receptor was derived from a woman aged 70 to 79 with acute or convalescent COVID-19. DNA for the CDR3: TGCGCCAGCAGCTCGGGGACTAGCGGGGCAGTAACAGATACGCAGTATTTT. Translation: CASSSGTSGAVTDTQYF.